A selection of T cell receptor beta chains follows, all from one sample in a study of spatial heterogeneity in lung cancer. Each CDR3 protein gets one entry after TCRdb re-called the 5' RACE reads with MiXCR. The sample has 35,000 to 55,000 distinct CDR3 sequences, 12% to 15% seen once. The sample here was PBMCs, taken at surgery. The receptors were gathered from a male donor with early-stage non-small cell lung cancer. Both conserved end residues are part of each CDR3. Each record gives: J gene, clone size, D gene, V gene, CDR3 DNA, CDR3 protein. The D gene is left open where the match is weak. Clone size is stated in some rows and not others, as once, few, many or a class when expanded.

>TRBJ1-5|NA|NA|TRBV5-1
TGCGCCAGCAGCTTGGAGGGGTGGCAGCCCCAGCATTTT
CASSLEGWQPQHF
>TRBJ1-5|many|NA|TRBV20-1
TGCAGTGCTAGTGGCAGGAATAGCAATCAGCCCCAGCATTTT
CSASGRNSNQPQHF
>TRBJ2-1|many|NA|TRBV4-2
TGTGCCAGCAGCCAGACCCTCCTAGACCCCTATGAGCAGTTCTTC
CASSQTLLDPYEQFF
>TRBJ2-4|NA|NA|TRBV11-2
TGTGCCAGCAGCTTCTTATCCCTAGCCAAAAACATTCAGTACTTC
CASSFLSLAKNIQYF
>TRBJ2-5|NA|NA|TRBV4-1
TGCGCCAGCAGCCAAGGTGGAACAGAAGAGACCCAGTACTTC
CASSQGGTEETQYF
>TRBJ2-7|many|TRBD1|TRBV5-1
TGCGCCAGCAGCCCGACCCCGGGACAGGGGCACGAGCAGTACTTC
CASSPTPGQGHEQYF
>TRBJ2-7|NA|NA|TRBV20-1
TGCAGTGCTAGAGACGGGACTTCATGGAACGAGCAGTACTTC
CSARDGTSWNEQYF
>TRBJ1-2|many|NA|TRBV11-2
TGTGCCAGCAGTCCCGGGACGGTGACCTATGGCTACACCTTC
CASSPGTVTYGYTF
>TRBJ2-3|many|NA|TRBV11-2
TGTGCCAGCAGCTTAGGAAGCCGTTACACAGATACGCAGTATTTT
CASSLGSRYTDTQYF
>TRBJ1-5|many|NA|TRBV6-2/TRBV6-3
TGTGCCAGCAGTTACTCGTGGAGCAATCAGCCCCAGCATTTT
CASSYSWSNQPQHF
>TRBJ2-4|NA|NA|TRBV28
TGTGCCAGCAGTTTATTGGGGGGCAAAAACATTCAGTACTTC
CASSLLGGKNIQYF
>TRBJ1-2|few|NA|TRBV6-5
TGTGCCAGCGGGGGGGTCCTCACTTATGGCTACACCTTC
CASGGVLTYGYTF
>TRBJ1-5|few|NA|TRBV7-2
TGTGCCAGCAGCTCCGCCCCACCAGGGGATCAGCCCCAGCATTTT
CASSSAPPGDQPQHF
>TRBJ1-1|NA|NA|TRBV20-1
TGCAGTGTCCCGGACGGCCCGAACACTGAAGCTTTCTTT
CSVPDGPNTEAFF
>TRBJ2-6|NA|NA|TRBV5-1
TGCGCCAGCAGCCTGGGACCGCGGTCTGGGGCCAACGTCCTGACTTTC
CASSLGPRSGANVLTF
>TRBJ1-6|NA|NA|TRBV6-2/TRBV6-3
TGTGCCAGCACACTCGAAGCGGTGGGTTCACCCCTCCACTTT
CASTLEAVGSPLHF
>TRBJ2-3|few|TRBD1|TRBV20-1
TGCAGTGCTAGAGGGGGACAGGGCGCAGATACGCAGTATTTT
CSARGGQGADTQYF
>TRBJ1-1|few|NA|TRBV4-3
TGCGCCAGCAGCCAAGATCAGGGACCCGGGAACACTGAAGCTTTCTTT
CASSQDQGPGNTEAFF
>TRBJ1-6|NA|TRBD1|TRBV12-3/TRBV12-4
TGTGCCAGCAGCACCGGACAGGGTGGATCACCCCTCCACTTT
CASSTGQGGSPLHF
>TRBJ2-1|NA|TRBD2|TRBV24-1
TGTGCCACCAGTGATTTGAAGACTAGCGGGAGGAATGAGCAGTTCTTC
CATSDLKTSGRNEQFF
>TRBJ1-2|many|NA|TRBV5-1
TGCGCCAGCAGCTTGGGGGAGTCTGGCTACACCTTC
CASSLGESGYTF
>TRBJ2-1|many|NA|TRBV11-1
TGTGCCAGCAGCCATAGAAACTTAGGAACCTACAATGAGCAGTTCTTC
CASSHRNLGTYNEQFF
>TRBJ1-6|NA|NA|TRBV7-2
TGTGCCAGCAGCTTAGTTGGGGGCCAGTTTAATTCACCCCTCCACTTT
CASSLVGGQFNSPLHF
>TRBJ2-2|few|NA|TRBV29-1
TGCAGCGTTGAAGGGGGCACCGGGGAGCTGTTTTTT
CSVEGGTGELFF
>TRBJ1-4|many|NA|TRBV20-1
TGCAGTGCTAAGGGGGTCACAGGGACCGGGGAAAAACTGTTTTTT
CSAKGVTGTGEKLFF
>TRBJ1-5|NA|NA|TRBV5-1
TGCGCCAGCAGCTTGGACGGGACGTCGAGCAATCAGCCCCAGCATTTT
CASSLDGTSSNQPQHF
>TRBJ2-5|few|NA|TRBV7-7
TGTGCTAGCACTGCGGGCGAGGGAGAGACCCAGTACTTC
CASTAGEGETQYF
>TRBJ1-5|NA|NA|TRBV18
TGTGCCAGTTCACCTTTCGACAGGACAGCCCATCAGCCCCAGCATTTT
CASSPFDRTAHQPQHF
>TRBJ2-1|many|NA|TRBV14
TGTGCCAGCAGCCAAGTTGGTAATCCGAAGAAGGGTGAGCAGTTCTTC
CASSQVGNPKKGEQFF
>TRBJ1-2|few|NA|TRBV18
TGTGCCAGCTCACCGAATGTTGGGGACAACTATGGCTACACCTTC
CASSPNVGDNYGYTF
>TRBJ2-7|many|TRBD2|TRBV29-1
TGCAGCGCGTCGACTAGCGGGCCTTCCTACGAGCAGTACTTC
CSASTSGPSYEQYF
>TRBJ1-4|NA|NA|TRBV7-9
TGTGCCAGCAGCTTAGCGGCAGGGAACGAAAAACTGTTTTTT
CASSLAAGNEKLFF
>TRBJ1-4|many|NA|TRBV20-1
TGCAGTGTCCAGGGATATACTAATGAAAAACTGTTTTTT
CSVQGYTNEKLFF
>TRBJ2-7|many|NA|TRBV7-9
TGTGCCAGCAGCTTAGCGGGGTCAAAAGTCAACTTC
CASSLAGSKVNF
>TRBJ2-7|many|NA|TRBV6-1
TGTGCCAGCAGTCCGGTCGGTCGCGAGCAGTACTTC
CASSPVGREQYF
>TRBJ1-5|NA|NA|TRBV6-1
TGTGCCGGGTCAGGAAGCCACAATCAGCCCCAGCATTTT
CAGSGSHNQPQHF
>TRBJ2-1|NA|NA|TRBV11-2
TGTGCCAGCAGCTTAGATCCCCTAGCTGAGTATGAGCAGTTCTTC
CASSLDPLAEYEQFF
>TRBJ1-2|few|NA|TRBV25-1
TGTGCCAGCAGTGTTGGGGAAGGCTATGGCTACACCTTC
CASSVGEGYGYTF
>TRBJ1-2|NA|NA|TRBV28
TGTGCCAGCAGTTGGCGGTTTGTGGTAGGCGGCTACACCTTC
CASSWRFVVGGYTF
>TRBJ1-4|few|NA|TRBV20-1
TGCACAGGGTCGGATAATGAAAAACTGTTTTTT
CTGSDNEKLFF
>TRBJ2-3|many|NA|TRBV4-1
TGCGCCAGCAGCCGAGAAGGCGGGGCGACCACAGATACGCAGTATTTT
CASSREGGATTDTQYF
>TRBJ1-5|few|NA|TRBV7-2
TGTGCCAGCAGCCTCGGGGAGGGTAGGCCCCAGCATTTT
CASSLGEGRPQHF
>TRBJ1-2|many|TRBD1|TRBV29-1
TGCAGCGTGGACCCCGGGACAGGGGACGGCTACACCTTC
CSVDPGTGDGYTF
>TRBJ2-5|NA|NA|TRBV21-1
TGTGCCAGCAGCAAAGACCGCCCCCAGTACTTC
CASSKDRPQYF
>TRBJ1-3|many|NA|TRBV28
TGTGCCAGCAGTTTCGACATGGCTGGAAACACCATATATTTT
CASSFDMAGNTIYF
>TRBJ2-1|few|TRBD2|TRBV15
TGTGCCACCAGCAATATAGCGGGGGCGCTAGGTGATGAGCAGTTCTTC
CATSNIAGALGDEQFF
>TRBJ2-2|NA|NA|TRBV10-2
TGCGCCACCCAGAGGGGGGAGACCTCCGGGGAGCTGTTTTTT
CATQRGETSGELFF
>TRBJ2-7|many|TRBD2|TRBV20-1
TGCAGTGCCCGGGCGCCGGGACTAGCGGGGAGCTCCTACGAGCAGTACTTC
CSARAPGLAGSSYEQYF
>TRBJ2-7|NA|TRBD2|TRBV9
TGTGCCAGCAGCCCGGGACTAGCGGGCGCCTACGAGCAGTACTTC
CASSPGLAGAYEQYF
>TRBJ1-5|medium-sized|NA|TRBV12-3/TRBV12-4
TGTGCCAGCAGTCGCAATCTCCCAGGGGACCAGCCCCAGCATTTT
CASSRNLPGDQPQHF
>TRBJ1-1|many|TRBD1|TRBV28
TGTGCCAGCAGTTTACGACAGGGTTCGAGGACTGAAGCTTTCTTT
CASSLRQGSRTEAFF